Following are 26 T cell receptor beta chains from one sample sequenced in a study of beta chain features in type 1 diabetes. The whole isolated RNA underwent reverse transcription, so sequencing captured expressed TCRB transcripts. The method was immunoSEQ multiplex PCR; TCRdb's version includes in-frame clones alone and lacks a portion of them. The sample holds about 110,000 clones, less than 40% seen once. Material: stem cell memory CD4+ T cells from blood. The receptor source for this set is a woman aged 18-29 years in good health.

The rearrangement links TRBV2 to TRBJ2-7; TRBD1 is a possible D gene (6 bases). Deletions cut 8 bases from V and 3 bases from J, with 20 bases between. The CDR3 covers 15 residues. Germline V lookup: CDR1 SNHLY, CDR2 FYNNEI. DNA of the CDR3: TGTGCCAGCTTCTTCAAACCACAGGGCGTCTACGAGCAGTACTTC. It yields the protein CASFFKPQGVYEQYF.

This sequence joins TRBV29-1 and TRBJ2-1, with TRBD2 identical over 8 bases. Losses at the gene ends were 5 bases for V and 7 bases for J; bases not matched to a gene: 7. This CDR3 is 13 amino acids long. CDR1 SQVTM and CDR2 ANQGSEA come from the germline V gene. The CDR3 DNA is TGCAGCGTTTCCAGCGGGAGTTTTAATGAGCAGTTCTTC. Protein product: CSVSSGSFNEQFF.

This chain connects TRBV9 to TRBJ2-1; 9 nucleotides agree with TRBD2. The ends lost 7 bases at V and 7 bases at J; junction bases unmatched: 15. The V gene's germline CDR1 is SGDLS and CDR2 YYNGEE. The CDR3 consists of 16 residues. CDR3 nucleotide sequence: TGTGCCAGCCATAGGGGTGGCGGGAGGGCCTTAAATGAGCAGTTCTTC. Translation: CASHRGGGRALNEQFF.

The genes are TRBV5-8 and TRBJ2-1; the match to TRBD2 covers 10 bases. This CDR3 has 18 residues. The germline CDR1 and CDR2 sequences are SGHTS and YDEGEE. The V gene end was trimmed by 0 bases and the J gene end by 0 bases; junction bases not matched to a gene: 6. In DNA, the CDR3 is TGTGCCAGCAGCTTGGCCATTAGCGGGAGGCCCTCCTACAATGAGCAGTTCTTC. Protein product: CASSLAISGRPSYNEQFF.

This chain uses TRBV15 with TRBJ1-5, with 9 bases fitting TRBD1. With 3 bases clipped from V and 5 bases from J, the junction kept 8 bases outside the gene matches. This CDR3 has 16 amino acids. Germline lookup yields CDR1 LNHNV and CDR2 YYDKDF (reference sequence). The CDR3 loop is CATSRSGQGMYQPQHF. The CDR3, as DNA: TGTGCCACCAGCAGGTCTGGACAGGGGATGTATCAGCCCCAGCATTTT.

The chain links TRBV6-1 to TRBJ2-7; 7 nucleotides line up with TRBD1. V shed 10 bases and J 3 bases; nucleotides not matched to a gene: 12. The CDR3 loop spans 14 amino acids. Germline CDR1 MNHNS, CDR2 SASEGT. CDR3 nucleotide sequence: TGTGCCACGAAACCCCAGGGGGTTTACTACGAGCAGTACTTC. Its protein product is CATKPQGVYYEQYF.

V usage is TRBV6-5 and J usage is TRBJ2-7; D unclear. Trimming removed 5 bases at V and 5 bases at J, with 13 bases between. The CDR3 is 13 residues long. Per germline, CDR1 MNHEY and CDR2 SVGAGI. CDR3: CASSPSNQDEQYF. The CDR3 DNA reads as TGTGCCAGCAGTCCCTCCAATCAGGACGAGCAGTACTTC.

This chain links TRBV6-6 with TRBJ1-2, with D perhaps TRBD1 (5 bases). Germline V lookup: CDR1 MNHNY, CDR2 SVGAGI (reference sequence). V gave up 5 bases and J gave up 1 base, with 14 bases separating them. There are 15 residues in the CDR3. The CDR3 protein is CASSQDSNLNYGYTF. CDR3 sequence (DNA): TGTGCCAGCAGTCAAGACAGCAACCTTAACTATGGCTACACCTTC.

This rearrangement joins TRBV28 to TRBJ1-4; no clear D gene. The CDR3 is 13 amino acids. Germline CDR1 MDHEN, CDR2 SYDVKM. The ends were cut back, 6 bases at V and 8 bases at J, with 13 bases in the middle. In DNA, the CDR3 is TGTGCCAGCAGCCCTGTCCGTGGCGAAAAACTGTTTTTT. This codes for CASSPVRGEKLFF.

The chain employs TRBV28 and TRBJ2-7; D gene uncertain. Trimming pared 9 bases from V and 3 bases from J, leaving 12 bases between. CDR1 is MDHEN, CDR2 SYDVKM, per germline. The length of the CDR3 is 12 residues. DNA of the CDR3: TGTGCCAGTAGCAAGACGGTCTACGAGCAGTACTTC. Protein sequence: CASSKTVYEQYF.

In this sample, this clone turned up a few times. V usage is TRBV10-3 and J usage is TRBJ2-7; 10 bases are a match to TRBD1. The CDR3 length is 14 residues. V was clipped by 4 bases and J by 9 bases; unmatched bases: 9. The germline gives CDR1 ENHRY, CDR2 SYGVKD. The CDR3 DNA sequence: TGTGCCATCAGTGCTGGGACAGGGGTTATCCTGCAGTACTTC. This encodes CAISAGTGVILQYF.

The rearrangement joins TRBV7-9 to TRBJ2-3; 12 bases line up with TRBD2. CDR3 length equals 17 residues. The germline CDR1 and CDR2 sequences are SEHNR and FQNEAQ (reference sequence). V gave up 4 bases and J gave up 3 bases; unmatched junction bases: 8. CDR3 nucleotides: TGTGCCAGCAGCTCCTCAGGGACTAGCGGGCATACAGATACGCAGTATTTT. It is translated as CASSSSGTSGHTDTQYF.

The V gene is TRBV18, the J gene TRBJ1-1; D is perhaps TRBD1 (6 bases). The germline V gene has CDR1 KGHSH and CDR2 LQKENI. V was shortened by 4 bases and J by 2 bases, with 14 bases between the two germline ends. This CDR3 has 15 amino acids. The DNA of the CDR3 is TGTGCCAGCTCACTTACCAGACAGGTTAACACTGAAGCTTTCTTT. It is translated as CASSLTRQVNTEAFF.

In its sample, this clone was seen many times. The chain links TRBV7-9 to TRBJ2-7, with TRBD2 matching over 11 bases. CDR1 is SEHNR and CDR2 is FQNEAQ in the germline V gene (reference sequence). The V segment lost 5 bases and the J segment 6 bases; nucleotides outside the gene matches: 6. The CDR3 runs to 14 residues. The CDR3 loop reads CASSITSGRPEQYF. The CDR3 DNA reads as TGTGCCAGCAGCATCACTAGCGGGAGACCCGAGCAGTACTTC.

The chain couples TRBV20-1 to TRBJ2-3; D may be TRBD1 (6 bases). With 7 bases removed from V and 8 bases from J, the gap between germline ends came to 10 bases. CDR3 length: 10 amino acids. CDR1 DFQATT and CDR2 SNEGSKA come from the germline V gene (reference sequence). For the CDR3, the DNA is TGCAGTGTAGGGGGTGGTACGCAGTATTTT. This sequence encodes CSVGGGTQYF.

The chain uses TRBV18 and TRBJ2-1; 7 bases align to TRBD2. With 5 bases clipped from V and 4 bases from J, the junction kept 2 bases outside the gene matches. Germline-derived CDR1 and CDR2 are KGHSH and LQKENI. This CDR3 spans 13 amino acids. This CDR3 reads CASSGLGYNEQFF. As DNA, the CDR3 is TGTGCCAGCTCAGGACTAGGATACAATGAGCAGTTCTTC.

This clone was recorded only once. V usage is TRBV2 and J usage is TRBJ1-1; 8 bases are a match to TRBD1. The CDR3 has 13 amino acids. The germline CDR1 and CDR2 sequences are SNHLY and FYNNEI. V lost 7 bases and J lost 4; bases outside the gene matches: 5. CDR3 in amino acids: CASIITGGTEAFF. CDR3 sequence (DNA): TGTGCCAGCATTATTACAGGGGGCACTGAAGCTTTCTTT.

V usage is TRBV7-2 and J usage is TRBJ2-1; 7 nucleotides line up with TRBD1. V dropped 5 bases and J dropped 6; count of bases not matched to a gene: 19. Germline CDR1 reads SGHTA; CDR2 reads FQGNSA. There are 18 residues in the CDR3. CDR3 amino acids: CASSRRPSGQKTSNEQFF. The DNA for the CDR3 is TGTGCCAGCAGCAGGAGGCCGTCGGGACAGAAAACTTCCAATGAGCAGTTCTTC.

This clone was seen more than once but under ten times. V is TRBV5-1 and J is TRBJ2-7; tentatively, D is TRBD1 (5 bases). Trimming removed 5 bases from V and 4 bases from J, with 16 bases in between. The CDR3 contains 14 residues. Germline CDR1 reads SGHRS; CDR2 reads YFSETQ. The CDR3 loop reads CASRPQDIRYEQYF. As DNA, the CDR3 is TGCGCCAGCAGGCCCCAGGACATAAGGTACGAGCAGTACTTC.

This clone was recorded at least ten times. The chain links TRBV7-8 to TRBJ2-3, with unresolved D. Trimming left V 5 bases short and J 8 bases short, with 14 bases between. The CDR3 contains 13 residues. Germline V gene lookup returns CDR1 SGHVS and CDR2 FQNEAQ. The CDR3: CASSRDFSGTQYF. In DNA, the CDR3 is TGTGCCAGCAGCAGAGACTTTAGTGGTACGCAGTATTTT.

The chain carries TRBV6-5 and TRBJ2-6; D gene unclear. From germline, CDR1 is MNHEY and CDR2 SVGAGI. V dropped 1 base and J dropped 3 bases, with 7 bases sitting between them. The CDR3 spans 15 residues. As DNA, the CDR3 is TGTGCCAGCAGTTACTTTGCGCATGGGGCCAACGTCCTGACTTTC. Protein product: CASSYFAHGANVLTF.

This rearrangement joins TRBV7-3 to TRBJ2-1; tentative D call: TRBD1 (7 bases). The CDR3 is 16 residues long. V was cut by 3 bases and J by 6 bases, with 18 bases left in between. Per germline, CDR1 SGHTA and CDR2 FQGTGA. CDR3 in DNA: TGTGCCAGCAGCTTTTTCGAGGCAGGGGGGCCCAATGAGCAGTTCTTC. Translating gives CASSFFEAGGPNEQFF.

The chain uses TRBV28 and TRBJ2-7, with D tentatively TRBD2 (6 bases). Germline V gives CDR1 MDHEN, CDR2 SYDVKM. This CDR3 comprises 15 residues. Between the trimmed V and J ends, which lost 5 bases and 3 bases, there was a span of 17 bases. CDR3 sequence: CASSPIPGSIYEQYF. The CDR3 DNA reads TGTGCCAGCAGTCCGATCCCCGGGAGTATCTACGAGCAGTACTTC.

This clone was picked up a small number of times. V usage is TRBV5-1 and J usage is TRBJ1-1; D remains unclear. Germline lookup yields CDR1 SGHRS and CDR2 YFSETQ. This CDR3 is built from 12 residues. V lost 4 bases, J lost 7 bases, and 11 bases lay in between. CDR3: CASSRETNEAFF. CDR3 nucleotide sequence: TGCGCCAGCAGCCGGGAAACAAATGAAGCTTTCTTT.

This clone was picked up a small number of times. The chain is built from TRBV29-1 and TRBJ2-4; maybe TRBD1 (7 bases). Germline V lookup: CDR1 SQVTM, CDR2 ANQGSEA. Trimming took 4 bases from V and 6 from J, leaving 13 bases between them. This CDR3 has 13 residues. CDR3 residues: CSVVGGGINIQYF. In DNA, the CDR3 is TGCAGCGTTGTAGGAGGGGGCATAAACATTCAGTACTTC.

The chain joins TRBV11-2 to TRBJ2-7, with 12 bases that match TRBD2. V gave up 5 bases and J gave up 3 bases; unmatched junction bases: 5. The CDR3 is 15 residues long. Germline assignment: CDR1 SGHAT and CDR2 FQNNGV. CDR3 loop: CASSLRTSGNYEQYF. In nucleotides, the CDR3 is TGTGCCAGCAGCCTACGGACTAGCGGGAACTACGAGCAGTACTTC.